Listed below are T cell receptor beta chains from one sample, sequenced in a study of naive and memory T cell subsets. TCRdb analysed the UMI-ligation and nested PCR reads with MiXCR anew, one entry per CDR3 protein. This sample has more than 120,000 distinct CDR3 sequences, with about 20% found just once. Sequencing input: naive CD8+ T cells from blood. The receptors were sampled from a human donor in good health. The conserved cysteine and the conserved F or W are not part of the CDR3 here.

TRBV7-2,TRBJ1-5,ASSFSFSDQPQH
TRBV12-3/TRBV12-4,TRBJ2-1,ASRTLAGGPHEQF
TRBV28,TRBJ2-7,ASSLLGPAYEQY
TRBV4-3,TRBJ2-7,ASSQVTGRAVYEQY
TRBV5-1,TRBJ2-5,ASSRWPWYQETQY
TRBV6-5,TRBJ2-7,ASSSVLAPYEQY
TRBV12-5,TRBJ2-1,ASGFWGYNEQF
TRBV7-6,TRBJ2-2,ASRHLNGAGELF
TRBV28,TRBJ2-4,ASSPPLAKNIQY
TRBV29-1,TRBJ2-7,SVLGPSLYEQY
TRBV28,TRBJ2-7,ASSLAPDRGPREQY
TRBV6-2/TRBV6-3,TRBJ2-2,ASSAGSGSNTGELF
TRBV18,TRBJ1-1,ASSPQGLDTEAF
TRBV10-2,TRBJ2-1,ASSGASGTHSYNEQF
TRBV30,TRBJ2-3,AWSPRTTESTDTQY
TRBV20-1,TRBJ2-7,SADLAGEILGEQY
TRBV20-1,TRBJ2-2,SAREGQGTGELF
TRBV28,TRBJ1-5,ASSLFGAHSNQPQH
TRBV27,TRBJ2-2,ASSHLPNTGELF
TRBV12-3/TRBV12-4,TRBJ2-2,ASSSLGANTGELF
TRBV13,TRBJ2-7,ASSLGGLNYEQY
TRBV7-9,TRBJ2-1,ASSSPTRNHNEQF
TRBV29-1,TRBJ2-1,SILTGDGDNEQF
TRBV7-6,TRBJ1-5,ASSLEAGGVGNQPQH
TRBV28,TRBJ2-5,ASSLQNQETQY
TRBV28,TRBJ2-1,ATGNDRGIGGEQF
TRBV19,TRBJ2-7,ASSSGASYEQY
TRBV6-2/TRBV6-3,TRBJ2-5,ASSAYRDRETQY
TRBV20-1,TRBJ2-1,SARSAGIYNEQF
TRBV7-9,TRBJ1-2,ASSLVDWMAHGYT
TRBV12-3/TRBV12-4,TRBJ1-2,ASSLGGHLYT